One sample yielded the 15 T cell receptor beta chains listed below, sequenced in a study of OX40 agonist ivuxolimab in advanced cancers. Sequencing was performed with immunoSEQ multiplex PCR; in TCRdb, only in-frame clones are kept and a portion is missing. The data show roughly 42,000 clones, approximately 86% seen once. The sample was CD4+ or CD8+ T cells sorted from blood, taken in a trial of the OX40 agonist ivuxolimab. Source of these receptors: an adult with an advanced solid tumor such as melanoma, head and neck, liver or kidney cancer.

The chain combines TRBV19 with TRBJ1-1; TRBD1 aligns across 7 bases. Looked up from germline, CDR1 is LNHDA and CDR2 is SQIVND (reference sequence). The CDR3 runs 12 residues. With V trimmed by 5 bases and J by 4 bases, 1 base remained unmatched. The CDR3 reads CASSYRGTEAFF. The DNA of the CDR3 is TGTGCCAGTAGTTACAGGGGCACTGAAGCTTTCTTT.

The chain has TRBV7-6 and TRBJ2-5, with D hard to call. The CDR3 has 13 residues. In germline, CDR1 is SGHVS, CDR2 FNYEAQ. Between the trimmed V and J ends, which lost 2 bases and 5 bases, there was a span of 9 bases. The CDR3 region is CASSLRSRETQYF. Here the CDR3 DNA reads TGTGCCAGCAGCTTAAGGTCTAGGGAGACCCAGTACTTC.

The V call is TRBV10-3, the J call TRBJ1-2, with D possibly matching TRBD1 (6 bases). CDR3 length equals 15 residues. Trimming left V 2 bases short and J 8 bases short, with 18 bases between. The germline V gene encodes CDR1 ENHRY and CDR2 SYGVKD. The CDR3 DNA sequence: TGTGCCATCAGTGAGACTTCCCACAGGGCTGGGGGCTACACCTTC. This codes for CAISETSHRAGGYTF.

The chain's CDR3 is CASSGTDSYEQYF. The CDR3 nucleotides read TGTGCCAGCAGTGGGACGGACTCCTACGAGCAGTACTTC. The chain carries TRBV2 and TRBJ2-7; no definite D call. Trimming removed 4 bases at V and 0 bases at J, with 7 bases between. Germline V gives CDR1 SNHLY, CDR2 FYNNEI. CDR3 length equals 13 residues.

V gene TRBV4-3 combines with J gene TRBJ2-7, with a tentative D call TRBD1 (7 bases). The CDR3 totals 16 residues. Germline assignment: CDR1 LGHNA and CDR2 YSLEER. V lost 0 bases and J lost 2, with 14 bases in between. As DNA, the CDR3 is TGCGCCAGCAGCCAAGATCGGACAGGACTAACCTACGAGCAGTACTTC. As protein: CASSQDRTGLTYEQYF.

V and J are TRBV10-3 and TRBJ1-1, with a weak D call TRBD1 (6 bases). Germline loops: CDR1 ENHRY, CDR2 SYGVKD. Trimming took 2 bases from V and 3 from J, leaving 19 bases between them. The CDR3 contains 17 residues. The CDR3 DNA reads TGTGCCATCAGTGAGGGCCAGGGTGGGGGCGAGGACACTGAAGCTTTCTTT. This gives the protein CAISEGQGGGEDTEAFF.

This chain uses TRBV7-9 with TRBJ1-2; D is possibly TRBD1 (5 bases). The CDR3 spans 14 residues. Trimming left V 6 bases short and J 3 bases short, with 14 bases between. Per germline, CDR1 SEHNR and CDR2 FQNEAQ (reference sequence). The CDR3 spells CASRMGQGHYGYTF. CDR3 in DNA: TGTGCCAGCAGGATGGGGCAGGGACACTATGGCTACACCTTC.

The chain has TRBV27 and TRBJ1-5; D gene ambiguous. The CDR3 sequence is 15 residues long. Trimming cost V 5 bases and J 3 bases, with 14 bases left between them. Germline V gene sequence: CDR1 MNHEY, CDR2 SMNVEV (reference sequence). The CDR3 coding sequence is TGTGCCAGCAGTCGCGGGTTCGACAACAATCAGCCCCAGCATTTT. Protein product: CASSRGFDNNQPQHF.

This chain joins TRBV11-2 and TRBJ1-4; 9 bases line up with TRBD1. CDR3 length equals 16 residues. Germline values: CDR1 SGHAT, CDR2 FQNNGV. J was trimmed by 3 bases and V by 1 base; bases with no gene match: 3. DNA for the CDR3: TGTGCCAGCAGCTTAGGACAGGGGGGACCTAATGAAAAACTGTTTTTT. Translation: CASSLGQGGPNEKLFF.

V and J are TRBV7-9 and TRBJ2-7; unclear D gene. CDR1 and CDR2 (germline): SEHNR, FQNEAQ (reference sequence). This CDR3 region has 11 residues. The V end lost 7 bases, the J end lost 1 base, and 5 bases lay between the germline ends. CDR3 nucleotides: TGTGCCAGCAACCTTTCCTACGAGCAGTACTTC. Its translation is CASNLSYEQYF.

CDR3 nucleotide sequence: TGCAGCGTCCTACCGGGACAGGGGGCGAAATATGGCTACACCTTC. It is translated as CSVLPGQGAKYGYTF. The rearrangement joins TRBV29-1 to TRBJ1-2, with TRBD1 matching over 12 bases. There are 15 residues in the CDR3. The V gene's germline CDR1 is SQVTM and CDR2 ANQGSEA. After removal of 6 bases from V and 5 bases from J, the junction contained 10 bases not matched to a gene.

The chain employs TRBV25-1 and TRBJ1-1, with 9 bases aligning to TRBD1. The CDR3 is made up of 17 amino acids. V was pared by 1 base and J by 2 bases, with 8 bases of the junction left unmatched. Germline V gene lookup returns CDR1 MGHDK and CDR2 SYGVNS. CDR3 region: CASSELLGTGTNTEAFF. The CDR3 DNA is TGTGCCAGCAGTGAATTACTGGGGACAGGGACTAACACTGAAGCTTTCTTT.

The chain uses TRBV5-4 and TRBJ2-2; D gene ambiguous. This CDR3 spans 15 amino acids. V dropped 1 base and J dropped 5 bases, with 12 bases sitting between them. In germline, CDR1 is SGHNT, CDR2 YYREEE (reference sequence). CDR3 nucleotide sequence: TGTGCCAGCAGCTTGAGTTTCACCGGAACCGGGGAGCTGTTTTTT. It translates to CASSLSFTGTGELFF.

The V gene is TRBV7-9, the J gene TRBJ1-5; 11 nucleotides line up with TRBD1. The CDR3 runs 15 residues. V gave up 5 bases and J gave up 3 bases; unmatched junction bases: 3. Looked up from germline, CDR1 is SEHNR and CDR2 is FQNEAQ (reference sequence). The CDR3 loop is CASSIGQGANQPQHF. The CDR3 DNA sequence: TGTGCCAGCAGCATCGGACAGGGGGCCAATCAGCCCCAGCATTTT.

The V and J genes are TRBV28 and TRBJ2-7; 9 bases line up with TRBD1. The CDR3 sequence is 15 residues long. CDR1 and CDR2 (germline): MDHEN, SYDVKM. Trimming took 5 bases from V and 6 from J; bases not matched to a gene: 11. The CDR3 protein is CASSPRQGGWGEQYF. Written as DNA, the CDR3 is TGTGCCAGCAGTCCGAGACAGGGGGGCTGGGGCGAGCAGTACTTC.